This T cell receptor beta chain originates from a study of blood T cell repertoires in COVID-19. Whole-study context: Donors in the United States, Italy and Spain gave samples during acute or convalescent COVID-19. T cells, B-cell-depleted T cells, or PBMCs provided the cDNA or gDNA that served as material.

Germline CDR1 PRHDT, CDR2 FYEKMQ (reference sequence). After removal of 5 bases from V and 1 base from J, the junction contained 6 bases not matched to a gene. The CDR3 is made up of 17 amino acids. Participants were aged roughly 18 to 89 years from roughly 25 US areas. The study counted Cohort 3 donors as recovered given two negative PCRs, clearance, or symptom resolution. Produced via immunoSEQ multiplex PCR; TCRdb's table is partial and in-frame only. The table lists approximately 300,000 clones, approximately 89% of them singletons. The chain couples TRBV13 to TRBJ2-1, with TRBD2 identical over 12 bases. The origin of this receptor is a woman aged 18-29 years who had recovered from COVID-19. Sample: PBMCs or T cells enriched from blood (not recorded which). DNA of the CDR3: TGTGCCAGCAGCACAAATCTAGCGGGAGGGTCCTACAATGAGCAGTTCTTC. This gives the protein CASSTNLAGGSYNEQFF.